These 21 T cell receptor beta chains originate from one sample sequenced in a study of blood T cells in healthy people across ages (dated by TCRdb to 2013 to 2016). Libraries were prepared through 5' RACE. Sequenced using an Illumina HiSeq 2500. A second roughly 6 to 12 cycle PCR used a sample-barcoded 5' primer and a J-beta primer mix. Starting from the raw public reads, TCRdb applied fastp trimming at Q25, assembled clones with MiXCR and retained in-frame beta chains. Under each unique CDR3 protein, matching rows form one entry showing the most common genes and DNA. In this sample the table shows approximately 600,000 distinct CDR3 sequences, approximately 50% of which occur a single time. The leading ten clones occupy approximately 40% of the sample. The source material was blood. These receptors all come from a man aged 55 to 70 in good health.

This clonotype came up a few times. The chain employs TRBV29-1 and TRBJ2-3; 10 bases align to TRBD2. Germline V gene data show CDR1 as SQVTM and CDR2 as ANQGSEA. This CDR3 comprises 12 residues. The V segment lost 7 bases and the J segment 5 bases; nucleotides outside the gene matches: 3. As DNA, the CDR3 is TGCAGCGCACGACTAGCGGGAGATACGCAGTATTTT. Amino acid sequence: CSARLAGDTQYF.

This clonotype is a singleton in its sample. The gene calls are TRBV21-1 and TRBJ2-5; the D segment call TRBD2 is taken from the table without a DNA check. TRBV21-1 is reported as a pseudogene. The CDR3 is 15 residues long. The CDR3 sequence: CASSYRAGNGETQYF. The CDR3 region has the DNA TGTGCCAGCAGTTATCGCGCGGGGAACGGAGAGACCCAGTACTTC.

The chain has TRBV7-9 and TRBJ2-5; D is perhaps TRBD1 or TRBD2 (5 bases each). CDR1 and CDR2 from the germline V gene are SEHNR and FQNEAQ (reference sequence). Deletions cut 2 bases from V and 4 bases from J, with 17 bases between. This CDR3 contains 16 residues. The CDR3 DNA reads TGTGCCAGCAGCTTACCAGCCGGGGCCTCGGGAGAGACCCAGTACTTC. It is translated as CASSLPAGASGETQYF.

This chain uses TRBV19 with TRBJ2-1; TRBD2 matches 10 bases. CDR3 size: 16 residues. Per germline, CDR1 LNHDA and CDR2 SQIVND (reference sequence). J gave up 14 bases and V 8 bases, and 21 bases lay outside the gene matches. Here the CDR3 reads CASYGGLLAGVRSEFF. In DNA form, the CDR3 reads TGTGCCAGTTACGGCGGTTTGCTAGCGGGGGTTCGTTCGGAGTTCTTC.

J is TRBJ1-4 and V is TRBV20-1; TRBD1 matches 8 bases. The V gene end was trimmed by 6 bases and the J gene end by 1 base; junction bases not matched to a gene: 7. This CDR3 is built from 15 residues. Germline V gene lookup returns CDR1 DFQATT and CDR2 SNEGSKA (reference sequence). The CDR3 coding sequence is TGCAGTGCAAGGGGCAGGGGGCAAACTAATGAAAAACTGTTTTTT. Translated: CSARGRGQTNEKLFF.

This clonotype was observed a few times. CDR3 amino acids: CASSSALAGVRETQYF. In nucleotides, the CDR3 is TGTGCCAGCAGCTCTGCACTAGCGGGGGTCCGGGAGACCCAGTACTTC. The chain recombines TRBV7-9 with TRBJ2-5; 11 bases align to TRBD2. The CDR3 runs 16 residues. V was clipped by 4 bases and J by 5 bases; unmatched bases: 9. CDR1 SEHNR and CDR2 FQNEAQ come from the germline V gene (reference sequence). Full variable domain (remainder filled in from reference TRBV7-9 and TRBJ2-5): DTGVSQNPRHKITKRGQNVTFRCDPISEHNRLYWYRQTLGQGPEFLTYFQNEAQLEKSRLLSDRFSAERPKGSFSTLEIQRTEQGDSAMYLCASSSALAGVRETQYFGPGTRLLVL.

CDR3 protein: CASKIGQGTYEQYF. CDR3 sequence (DNA): TGTGCCAGCAAAATAGGGCAGGGCACCTACGAGCAGTACTTC. This chain uses TRBV14 with TRBJ2-7; maybe TRBD1 (5 bases). V was clipped by 7 bases and J by 2 bases, with 15 bases between them. Germline CDR1 reads SGHDN; CDR2 reads FVKESK. The CDR3 spans 14 residues.

This chain connects TRBV11-2 to TRBJ2-4, with D perhaps matching TRBD1 or TRBD2 (5 bases each). This CDR3 contains 16 residues. Germline-derived CDR1 and CDR2 are SGHAT and FQNNGV. V gave up 1 base and J gave up 5 bases, with 15 bases separating them. The CDR3: CASSLGFSRGENIQYF. The CDR3 DNA follows: TGTGCCAGCAGCTTAGGGTTTTCGCGAGGGGAAAACATTCAGTACTTC.

This chain links TRBV10-3 with TRBJ2-3; D uncertain. CDR1 ENHRY and CDR2 SYGVKD come from the germline V gene. The CDR3 extends over 18 amino acids. Trimming shortened V by 2 bases and J by 4 bases, and 22 bases separated the two germline ends. CDR3 in amino acids: CAISEDSGAASYADTQYF. The CDR3 DNA reads as TGTGCCATCAGTGAGGACTCGGGCGCCGCAAGTTACGCAGATACGCAGTATTTT.

This clonotype has just a few counts. CDR3 bases: TGTGCCAGCAGTTTACACCGGGGGGCCGTCTCTGGAAACACCATATATTTT. The encoded protein is CASSLHRGAVSGNTIYF. This sequence joins TRBV28 and TRBJ1-3; D possibly corresponds to TRBD1 (6 bases). V lost 2 bases and J lost 0, with 14 bases in between. Germline V gene lookup returns CDR1 MDHEN and CDR2 SYDVKM. This CDR3 is built from 17 residues.

Here the CDR3 reads CASSHSQNGQSNQPQHF. The CDR3 coding sequence is TGCGCCAGCAGCCACAGCCAGAATGGACAGAGCAATCAGCCCCAGCATTTT. The chain joins TRBV4-1 to TRBJ1-5; D possibly corresponds to TRBD1 (6 bases). The CDR3 spans 17 residues. Trimming stripped 3 bases from V and 1 base from J, with 16 bases between. Per germline, CDR1 MGHRA and CDR2 YSYEKL.

The rearrangement uses TRBV9 and TRBJ2-1, with D tentatively TRBD2 (5 bases). V was pared by 4 bases and J by 5 bases, with 16 bases between. The length of the CDR3 is 15 residues. Germline values: CDR1 SGDLS, CDR2 YYNGEE. The CDR3 here is CASSTLDYWHNEQFF. CDR3 coding DNA: TGTGCCAGCAGCACCCTCGACTATTGGCACAATGAGCAGTTCTTC.

The genes are TRBV20-1 and TRBJ1-2; D possibly corresponds to TRBD1 (6 bases). Looked up from germline, CDR1 is DFQATT and CDR2 is SNEGSKA (reference sequence). V was trimmed by 6 bases and J by 8 bases, leaving 13 bases between them. The length of the CDR3 is 11 residues. The CDR3 bases are TGCAGTGCCACACGCGGGGGCGGCTACACCTTC. Translation gives CSATRGGGYTF.

The sample holds a few counts of this clonotype. V usage is TRBV5-1 and J usage is TRBJ1-4, with 10 bases fitting TRBD1. CDR3 length: 15 amino acids. Germline V gene data show CDR1 as SGHRS and CDR2 as YFSETQ. J lost 7 bases, V lost 4 bases, and 7 bases had no gene match. The CDR3 protein is CASSGAGTGAEKLFF. The CDR3 nucleotides are TGCGCCAGCAGCGGAGCCGGGACAGGGGCTGAAAAACTGTTTTTT.

The chain links TRBV12-3 or TRBV12-4 to TRBJ1-6; the D is unclear. Trimming left V 2 bases short and J 12 bases short, with 11 bases between. This CDR3 is built from 13 residues. CDR3 residues: CASSLTSAGPLHF. CDR3 coding DNA: TGTGCCAGCAGTTTAACATCGGCGGGACCCCTCCACTTT.

V usage is TRBV29-1 and J usage is TRBJ2-5, with 9 positions matching TRBD1. Trimming took 7 bases from V and 1 from J; bases not matched to a gene: 7. From germline, CDR1 is SQVTM and CDR2 ANQGSEA. The CDR3 length is 14 residues. The CDR3 protein is CSAKTGGGQETQYF. CDR3 DNA sequence: TGCAGCGCGAAAACAGGGGGCGGCCAAGAGACCCAGTACTTC.

The V call is TRBV28, the J call TRBJ2-7, with 7 bases identical to TRBD2. Germline V gene sequence: CDR1 MDHEN, CDR2 SYDVKM. The CDR3 length is 15 residues. V was pared by 6 bases and J by 1 base, with 9 bases of the junction left unmatched. The CDR3, as DNA: TGTGCCAGCAGCCCGGGAGGACGGACGTCCTACGAGCAGTACTTC. Its protein product is CASSPGGRTSYEQYF.

The V call is TRBV7-8, the J call TRBJ1-1; D is unresolved. The CDR3 contains 13 residues. V dropped 5 bases and J dropped 1 base, with 8 bases sitting between them. Germline loops: CDR1 SGHVS, CDR2 FQNEAQ. CDR3 in DNA: TGTGCCAGCAGCGCACAGCGGAACACTGAAGCTTTCTTT. Translated, it gives CASSAQRNTEAFF.

Only a few counts were recorded for this clonotype. This chain connects TRBV5-1 to TRBJ2-2, with a weak D call TRBD1 (6 bases). This CDR3 contains 15 residues. The V gene lost 2 bases and the J gene lost 3 bases, with 11 bases spanning the gap. From germline, CDR1 is SGHRS and CDR2 YFSETQ. CDR3 DNA sequence: TGCGCCAGCAGCTTCAGGGGTTCGGACACCGGGGAGCTGTTTTTT. It specifies CASSFRGSDTGELFF.

This clonotype was seen just once. V gene TRBV28 combines with J gene TRBJ2-3; D gene unclear. V was pared by 2 bases and J by 1 base, with 7 bases between. The germline gives CDR1 MDHEN, CDR2 SYDVKM. This CDR3 has 14 amino acids. This CDR3 is CASSLTLGTDTQYF. CDR3 nucleotide sequence: TGTGCCAGCAGTTTAACCCTAGGCACAGATACGCAGTATTTT.

The chain uses TRBV2 and TRBJ2-3; D may be TRBD2 (5 bases). The germline gives CDR1 SNHLY, CDR2 FYNNEI. This CDR3 region has 13 residues. V was shortened by 5 bases and J by 2 bases, with 8 bases between the two germline ends. In DNA, the CDR3 is TGTGCCAGCAGTCGCGGGTACACAGATACGCAGTATTTT. The encoded protein is CASSRGYTDTQYF. The full variable domain, its missing parts supplied by reference TRBV2 and TRBJ2-3, is EPEVTQTPSHQVTQMGQEVILRCVPISNHLYFYWYRQILGQKVEFLVSFYNNEISEKSEIFDDQFSVERPDGSNFTLKIRSTKLEDSAMYFCASSRGYTDTQYFGPGTRLTVL.